The 28 T cell receptor beta chains below were found in one sample sequenced in a study of blood T cell repertoires in COVID-19. Repertoires were generated with immunoSEQ multiplex PCR, while TCRdb's copy carries only in-frame clones and drops some. The sample has some 17,000 clones; over 75% are singletons. Material for sequencing was peripheral blood. The receptors here all came from a woman in her sixties or seventies with active COVID-19.

The V and J genes are TRBV25-1 and TRBJ2-2; D is undetermined. Looked up from germline, CDR1 is MGHDK and CDR2 is SYGVNS. V dropped 6 bases and J dropped 4 bases, with 6 bases sitting between them. The length of the CDR3 is 12 residues. The CDR3 DNA reads as TGTGCCAGCAGCCTAAGCACCGGGGAGCTGTTTTTT. This codes for CASSLSTGELFF.

This rearrangement joins TRBV4-2 to TRBJ2-7; TRBD2 matches at 7 bases. The V gene end was trimmed by 6 bases and the J gene end by 3 bases; junction bases not matched to a gene: 11. CDR1 and CDR2 (germline): LGHNA, YNFKEQ. There are 15 residues in the CDR3. CDR3 nucleotide sequence: TGTGCCAGCAGGCGCGAACTAGCGTCCGGCTACGAGCAGTACTTC. As protein: CASRRELASGYEQYF.

This clone was seen more than once but under ten times. This chain joins TRBV4-1 and TRBJ1-1; 11 nucleotides align to TRBD1. This CDR3 spans 20 amino acids. Unmatched junction bases numbered 18, after V lost 3 bases and J lost 3 bases. CDR1 is MGHRA, CDR2 YSYEKL, per germline. CDR3 sequence (DNA): TGCGCCAGCAGCCAGAGTTCGGGACAGGGGGTTTTGGGGTCGGACACTGAAGCTTTCTTT. This encodes CASSQSSGQGVLGSDTEAFF.

V is TRBV18 and J is TRBJ1-2; no clear D. The CDR3 is made up of 13 amino acids. The V gene lost 2 bases and the J gene lost 2 bases, with 6 bases spanning the gap. The germline gives CDR1 KGHSH, CDR2 LQKENI. CDR3 loop: CASSPSGNYGYTF. The CDR3 coding sequence is TGTGCCAGCTCACCATCGGGGAACTATGGCTACACCTTC.

In its sample, this clone was seen once. V and J are TRBV27 and TRBJ1-5; 9 positions match TRBD1. This CDR3 region has 18 residues. CDR1 and CDR2 from the germline V gene are MNHEY and SMNVEV (reference sequence). Germline trimming cut 4 bases from V and 5 bases from J; bases unmatched to any gene: 15. The chain's CDR3 is CASSSQGQGRAVHQPQHF. The CDR3 DNA reads TGTGCCAGCAGTTCCCAGGGACAGGGACGGGCTGTACATCAGCCCCAGCATTTT.

This rearrangement joins TRBV6-1 to TRBJ1-5; 10 positions match TRBD1. The CDR3 runs to 20 residues. Trimming took 2 bases from V and 2 from J; bases not matched to a gene: 15. Germline lookup yields CDR1 MNHNS and CDR2 SASEGT. CDR3 DNA: TGTGCCAGCAGTGAATCCCTAGGGACAGGGGCTTCTATAGGCAATCAGCCCCAGCATTTT. It encodes CASSESLGTGASIGNQPQHF.

This chain connects TRBV19 to TRBJ2-7; D call uncertain. Germline CDR1 and CDR2: LNHDA and SQIVND (reference sequence). V was cut by 3 bases and J by 4 bases, with 10 bases left in between. This CDR3 region has 13 residues. Here the CDR3 DNA reads TGTGCCAGTAGTATGAGGCCGCCATACGAGCAGTACTTC. Protein: CASSMRPPYEQYF.

The chain carries TRBV5-1 and TRBJ1-1; D is unresolved. V shed 5 bases and J shed 0 bases, with 11 bases lying between them. From germline, CDR1 is SGHRS and CDR2 YFSETQ. The CDR3 length is 14 residues. The CDR3 DNA sequence: TGCGCCAGCAGTCTGGACGGGATGAACACTGAAGCTTTCTTT. Translation gives CASSLDGMNTEAFF.

This clone was recorded only once. V gene TRBV6-1 combines with J gene TRBJ1-1; 11 bases are shared with TRBD1. Looked up from germline, CDR1 is MNHNS and CDR2 is SASEGT. The CDR3 loop spans 15 amino acids. After removal of 3 bases from V and 8 bases from J, the junction contained 8 bases not matched to a gene. This CDR3 is CASSEGPRTGGEAFF. CDR3 bases: TGTGCCAGCAGTGAGGGCCCCAGGACAGGGGGCGAAGCTTTCTTT.

V is TRBV6-5 and J is TRBJ1-2; TRBD1 might be the D (6 bases). CDR3 size: 15 residues. V was clipped by 10 bases and J by 8 bases, with 26 bases between them. Germline CDR1 reads MNHEY; CDR2 reads SVGAGI. For the CDR3, the DNA is TGTGCCACCACGCGCTCTACTACAGGGAAGTACGGCTACACCTTC. Its translation is CATTRSTTGKYGYTF.

CDR3 nucleotide sequence: TGTGCCAGCCAGTCGACAGACCAGACTGAAGCTTTCTTT. Its protein product is CASQSTDQTEAFF. The V and J genes are TRBV27 and TRBJ1-1; D perhaps matches TRBD1 (5 bases). The CDR3 is made up of 13 amino acids. CDR1 and CDR2 from the germline V gene are MNHEY and SMNVEV (reference sequence). Trimming pared 8 bases from V and 5 bases from J, leaving 15 bases between.

The rearrangement uses TRBV9 and TRBJ2-1, with 9 bases fitting TRBD2. This CDR3 is built from 16 residues. In germline, CDR1 is SGDLS, CDR2 YYNGEE. The V and J ends lost 4 bases and 6 bases, in that order; junction bases with no gene match: 11. CDR3 sequence (DNA): TGTGCCAGCAGCCCCCGACTAGCGGAGAGGGGCAATGAGCAGTTCTTC. It translates to CASSPRLAERGNEQFF. The whole variable domain, remainder taken from reference TRBV9 and TRBJ2-1, is DSGVTQTPKHLITATGQRVTLRCSPRSGDLSVYWYQQSLDQGLQFLIQYYNGEERAKGNILERFSAQQFPDLHSELNLSSLELGDSALYFCASSPRLAERGNEQFFGPGTRLTVL.

J is TRBJ2-5 and V is TRBV5-1; TRBD2 aligns across 11 bases. V was clipped by 4 bases and J by 7 bases; unmatched bases: 6. CDR1 and CDR2 (germline): SGHRS, YFSETQ. The CDR3 sequence is 14 residues long. In nucleotides, the CDR3 is TGCGCCAGCAGCCTGGGACTAGCGGTGGGGACCCAGTACTTC. This sequence encodes CASSLGLAVGTQYF.

The V call is TRBV29-1, the J call TRBJ2-7; D not certain. This CDR3 has 12 amino acids. The germline V and J ends were trimmed by 0 bases and 6 bases, with 9 bases remaining between them. CDR1 is SQVTM, CDR2 ANQGSEA, per germline. The CDR3 loop reads CSVEDPPLEQYF. CDR3 sequence (DNA): TGCAGCGTTGAAGATCCTCCTCTCGAGCAGTACTTC.

The chain links TRBV6-5 to TRBJ2-3; D uncertain. Per the germline V gene, CDR1 is MNHEY and CDR2 is SVGAGI. V dropped 5 bases and J dropped 0 bases, with 9 bases sitting between them. This CDR3 spans 14 amino acids. The CDR3 reads CASSMTFSTDTQYF. In DNA, the CDR3 is TGTGCCAGCAGTATGACATTTAGCACAGATACGCAGTATTTT.

This chain joins TRBV5-1 and TRBJ1-5, with 9 bases lining up with TRBD1. The germline CDR1 and CDR2 sequences are SGHRS and YFSETQ. V lost 0 bases to trimming and J lost 4 bases; unmatched junction nucleotides: 2. The length of the CDR3 is 15 residues. CDR3 nucleotides: TGCGCCAGCAGCTTGGGTGGACAGGGGAATCAGCCCCAGCATTTT. Its protein is CASSLGGQGNQPQHF.

CDR3 residues: CASSLPGPRNTEAFF. CDR3 coding DNA: TGTGCCAGCAGTTTACCAGGCCCCCGGAACACTGAAGCTTTCTTT. The V gene is TRBV28, the J gene TRBJ1-1; no firm D call. CDR3 length equals 15 residues. V lost 2 bases and J 1 base, leaving 11 bases between the germline ends. The germline CDR1 and CDR2 sequences are MDHEN and SYDVKM.

This chain uses TRBV25-1 with TRBJ2-7; D is possibly TRBD2 (5 bases). CDR3 length: 13 amino acids. V was shortened by 4 bases and J by 0 bases, with 7 bases between the two germline ends. Per the germline V gene, CDR1 is MGHDK and CDR2 is SYGVNS. CDR3 sequence (DNA): TGTGCCAGCAGTGTGGGGAGCTCCTACGAGCAGTACTTC. It translates to CASSVGSSYEQYF.

The gene calls are TRBV6-5 and TRBJ1-1, with a weak D call TRBD1 (6 bases). In germline, CDR1 is MNHEY, CDR2 SVGAGI. Trimming took 6 bases from V and 4 from J, leaving 12 bases between them. The CDR3 is made up of 13 amino acids. The CDR3 coding sequence is TGTGCCAGCAGAAGGGGGGGGGCCACTGAAGCTTTCTTT. It encodes CASRRGGATEAFF.

V gene TRBV19 combines with J gene TRBJ1-2, with D possibly matching TRBD1 (5 bases). From germline, CDR1 is LNHDA and CDR2 SQIVND (reference sequence). Trimming cost V 6 bases and J 4 bases, with 12 bases left between them. The CDR3 covers 13 residues. CDR3 protein: CASSAGITYGYTF. The CDR3 DNA reads as TGTGCCAGTAGCGCAGGGATCACCTATGGCTACACCTTC.

This sequence joins TRBV18 and TRBJ2-1; 9 bases are shared with TRBD2. This CDR3 is built from 16 residues. V lost 3 bases and J lost 0; bases outside the gene matches: 3. CDR1 and CDR2 (germline): KGHSH, LQKENI. For the CDR3, the DNA is TGTGCCAGCTCACCTAGCGGGGGTAGCTCCTACAATGAGCAGTTCTTC. This gives the protein CASSPSGGSSYNEQFF. The complete variable domain, with remaining parts taken from reference TRBV18 and TRBJ2-1, reads NAGVMQNPRHLVRRRGQEARLRCSPMKGHSHVYWYRQLPEEGLKFMVYLQKENIIDESGMPKERFSAEFPKEGPSILRIQQVVRGDSAAYFCASSPSGGSSYNEQFFGPGTRLTVL.

The chain joins TRBV5-4 to TRBJ2-1; 7 bases align to TRBD2. The CDR3 loop spans 16 amino acids. Germline lookup yields CDR1 SGHNT and CDR2 YYREEE (reference sequence). V lost 0 bases to trimming and J lost 2 bases; unmatched junction nucleotides: 5. The CDR3 DNA follows: TGTGCCAGCAGCTTGGCCGGGGGGAGGGCCTACAATGAGCAGTTCTTC. The encoded protein is CASSLAGGRAYNEQFF. The full variable domain, rest sourced from reference TRBV5-4 and TRBJ2-1, is ETGVTQSPTHLIKTRGQQVTLRCSSQSGHNTVSWYQQALGQGPQFIFQYYREEENGRGNFPPRFSGLQFPNYSSELNVNALELDDSALYLCASSLAGGRAYNEQFFGPGTRLTVL.

Here the CDR3 DNA reads TGTGCCAGCAGTGTTTGGACTAGCGGGAGATCCTACAATGAGCAGTTCTTC. Protein: CASSVWTSGRSYNEQFF. This chain links TRBV6-1 with TRBJ2-1; 13 nucleotides match TRBD2. Germline V gene lookup returns CDR1 MNHNS and CDR2 SASEGT. The CDR3 runs to 17 residues. With V trimmed by 4 bases and J by 1 base, 4 bases remained unmatched.

This clone was seen once. The rearrangement links TRBV11-3 to TRBJ2-3, with TRBD1 matching over 7 bases. The CDR3 has 13 residues. Germline V gives CDR1 SGHNT, CDR2 YENEEA. Germline trimming cut 5 bases from V and 1 base from J; bases unmatched to any gene: 0. DNA of the CDR3: TGTGCCAGCAGCACAGGGGGCACAGATACGCAGTATTTT. Its translation: CASSTGGTDTQYF.

This chain uses TRBV2 with TRBJ2-5; 11 bases line up with TRBD2. Trimming cost V 3 bases and J 4 bases; bases outside gene matches: 4. CDR3 length: 15 residues. The germline V gene has CDR1 SNHLY and CDR2 FYNNEI. In DNA form, the CDR3 reads TGTGCCAGCAGTGAGCCTAGCGGGAGGACAGAGACCCAGTACTTC. This codes for CASSEPSGRTETQYF.

The V gene is TRBV27, the J gene TRBJ2-7; D is perhaps TRBD2 (5 bases). V lost 0 bases and J 4 bases, leaving 13 bases between the germline ends. Germline-derived CDR1 and CDR2 are MNHEY and SMNVEV (reference sequence). The CDR3 spans 15 residues. The CDR3 reads CASSLSPDGLYEQYF. The CDR3, as DNA: TGTGCCAGCAGTTTATCTCCTGACGGACTGTACGAGCAGTACTTC.

The count of this clone is one. The identical CDR3 is also encoded by other nucleotide sequences in the sample. CDR3 region: CASSPDRGGNQPQHF. The CDR3 region has the DNA TGTGCCAGCTCCCCGGACAGGGGAGGCAATCAGCCCCAGCATTTT. This chain connects TRBV18 to TRBJ1-5; 9 positions agree with TRBD1. Germline CDR1 KGHSH, CDR2 LQKENI. V shed 6 bases and J 2 bases; nucleotides not matched to a gene: 5. The CDR3 extends over 15 amino acids.

The genes are TRBV5-1 and TRBJ2-3, with D possibly matching TRBD2 (5 bases). CDR1 and CDR2 from the germline V gene are SGHRS and YFSETQ. The CDR3 covers 14 residues. V was trimmed by 5 bases and J by 0 bases, leaving 10 bases between them. In nucleotides, the CDR3 is TGCGCCAGCAGGTCTCGCGGGAGCACAGATACGCAGTATTTT. Its translation: CASRSRGSTDTQYF.